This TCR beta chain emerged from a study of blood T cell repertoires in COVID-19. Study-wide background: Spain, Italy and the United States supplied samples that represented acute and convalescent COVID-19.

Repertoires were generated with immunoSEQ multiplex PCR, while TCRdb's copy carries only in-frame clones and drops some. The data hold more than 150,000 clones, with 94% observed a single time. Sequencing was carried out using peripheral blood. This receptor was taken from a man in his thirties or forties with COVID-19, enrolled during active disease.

CDR3: CASSPIRGSYEQYF. As DNA, the CDR3 is TGTGCCAGCAGCCCTATTCGAGGGTCCTACGAGCAGTACTTC. V usage is TRBV7-9 and J usage is TRBJ2-7, with TRBD2 as a possible D gene (5 bases). V gave up 5 bases and J gave up 1 base, with 12 bases separating them. This CDR3 comprises 14 residues. CDR1 is SEHNR, CDR2 FQNEAQ, per germline (reference sequence). Full variable domain (rest looked up from reference TRBV7-9 and TRBJ2-7): DTGVSQNPRHKITKRGQNVTFRCDPISEHNRLYWYRQTLGQGPEFLTYFQNEAQLEKSRLLSDRFSAERPKGSFSTLEIQRTEQGDSAMYLCASSPIRGSYEQYFGPGTRLTVT.